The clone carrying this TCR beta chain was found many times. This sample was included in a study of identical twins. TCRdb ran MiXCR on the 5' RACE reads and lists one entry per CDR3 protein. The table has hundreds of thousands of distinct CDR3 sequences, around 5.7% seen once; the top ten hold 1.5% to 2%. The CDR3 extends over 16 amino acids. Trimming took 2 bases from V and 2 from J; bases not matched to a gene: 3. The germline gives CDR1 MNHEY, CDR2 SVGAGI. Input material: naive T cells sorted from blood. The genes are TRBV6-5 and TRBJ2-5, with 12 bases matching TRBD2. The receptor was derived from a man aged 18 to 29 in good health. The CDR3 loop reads CASSYGLAGTQETQYF. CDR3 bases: TGTGCCAGCAGTTACGGACTAGCGGGAACTCAAGAGACCCAGTACTTC.